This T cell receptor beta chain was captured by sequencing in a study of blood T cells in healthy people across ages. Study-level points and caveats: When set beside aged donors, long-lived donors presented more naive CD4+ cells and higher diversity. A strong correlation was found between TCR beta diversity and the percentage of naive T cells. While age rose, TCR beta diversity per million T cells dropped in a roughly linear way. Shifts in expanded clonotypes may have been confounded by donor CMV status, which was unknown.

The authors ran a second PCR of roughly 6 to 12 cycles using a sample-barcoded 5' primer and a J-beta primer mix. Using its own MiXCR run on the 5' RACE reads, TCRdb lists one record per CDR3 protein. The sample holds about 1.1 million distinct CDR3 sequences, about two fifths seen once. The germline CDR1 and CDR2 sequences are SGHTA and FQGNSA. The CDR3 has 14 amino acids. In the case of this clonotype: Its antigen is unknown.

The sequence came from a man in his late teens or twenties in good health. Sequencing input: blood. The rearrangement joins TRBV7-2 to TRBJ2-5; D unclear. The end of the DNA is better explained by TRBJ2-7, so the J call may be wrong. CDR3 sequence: CASTQTVGFYEQYF. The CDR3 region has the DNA TGTGCCAGCACCCAAACCGTCGGGTTCTACGAGCAGTACTTC.